Listed below are T cell receptor beta chains from one sample, sequenced in a study of identical twins. MiXCR, run by TCRdb on the 5' RACE reads, gives a single entry per CDR3 protein. Counted here are roughly 570,000 distinct CDR3 sequences, more than 9% occurring once; the ten biggest clones make up approximately 3%. This sample was also put to use in a study of yellow fever vaccine responses in identical twins.

The sample consisted of PBMCs. The origin of the receptors is a woman under 30 in good health. The conserved cysteine and the conserved F or W are not part of the CDR3 here. The D gene is left open where the match is weak.

V,D,J,CDR3
TRBV12-3/TRBV12-4,-,TRBJ2-7,ASSGTDTYEQY
TRBV12-3/TRBV12-4,-,TRBJ2-7,ASSLGTYEQY
TRBV15,TRBD1,TRBJ2-2,ATSRGDRLNTGELF
TRBV4-3,-,TRBJ2-7,ASSLEEQGAYEQY
TRBV29-1,TRBD2,TRBJ2-1,SVEEQGLGSYNEQF
TRBV29-1,-,TRBJ2-5,SVEDLGLAGQVTQY
TRBV7-2,TRBD2,TRBJ2-7,ASSFRTSGSIPYEQY
TRBV21-1,-,TRBJ2-7,ASSPTQGRYEQY
TRBV29-1,-,TRBJ2-5,SVDRPERGDLGL
TRBV7-2,-,TRBJ2-7,ASSSTDFYEQY
TRBV27,TRBD1,TRBJ2-2,ASRKGQTQNTGELF
TRBV18,-,TRBJ2-5,ASSPGRAPETQY
TRBV6-1,TRBD2,TRBJ2-1,ASRDYQFYEQF
TRBV10-3,TRBD2,TRBJ2-3,AIKDPSGGAPDTQY
TRBV4-2,TRBD2,TRBJ2-1,ASSPVGPSGGADEQF